The 17 T cell receptor beta chains in this list originate from one sample, sequenced in a study of regulatory T cells in long-lasting Graves disease. The authors built TCR beta libraries using iRepertoire HTBI primers and Arm-PCR of CDR3 regions. Each CDR3 protein gets one entry after TCRdb re-called the multiplex PCR reads with MiXCR. Counted here are some 490,000 distinct CDR3 sequences, about 11% occurring once; the ten biggest clones make up more than 8%. Time point denoted: newly diagnosed GD, antithyroid drugs for less than 3 months. From RNA extracted from PBMCs, the TCR library was made. The sample was also reused in another study, on T cells in Graves' hyperthyroidism and ophthalmopathy.

The specimen comprised peripheral blood mononuclear cells (PBMCs), sampled at new diagnosis, from a patient treated with antithyroid drugs. Source of these receptors: a woman between 25 and 40 years old with Graves disease.

This clonotype was found many times. The rearrangement links TRBV28 to TRBJ2-1; 14 positions match TRBD2. The germline gives CDR1 MDHEN, CDR2 SYDVKM. With 4 bases clipped from V and 7 bases from J, the junction kept 9 bases outside the gene matches. The length of the CDR3 is 17 residues. CDR3 protein: CASSYPGTSGSLNEQFF. The CDR3 DNA sequence: TGTGCCAGCAGTTATCCCGGGACTAGCGGGAGTCTTAATGAGCAGTTCTTC.

This clonotype was recorded at least ten times. The CDR3 loop reads CASSETGAGELFF. The CDR3, as DNA: TGTGCCAGCAGCGAGACAGGGGCCGGGGAGCTGTTTTTT. The genes are TRBV2 and TRBJ2-2, with 8 bases fitting TRBD1. Trimming took 6 bases from V and 6 from J; bases not matched to a gene: 3. The CDR3 sequence is 13 residues long. Germline CDR1 SNHLY, CDR2 FYNNEI.

Ten or more counts support this clonotype. J is TRBJ2-1 and V is TRBV20-1; D remains unclear. V was shortened by 1 base and J by 7 bases, with 5 bases between the two germline ends. The CDR3 spans 11 residues. CDR1 is DFQATT and CDR2 is SNEGSKA in the germline V gene (reference sequence). CDR3 nucleotides: TGCAGTGCTAGAGGCTTAAATGAGCAGTTCTTC. This translates into CSARGLNEQFF.

At least ten counts were recorded for this clonotype. The V call is TRBV2, the J call TRBJ1-1, with D possibly being TRBD1 (5 bases). Trimming pared 8 bases from V and 5 bases from J, leaving 18 bases between. The CDR3 runs to 14 residues. Looked up from germline, CDR1 is SNHLY and CDR2 is FYNNEI. CDR3 amino acids: CASGAGARGTEAFF. The CDR3 nucleotides read TGTGCCAGCGGGGCCGGGGCCCGGGGGACTGAAGCTTTCTTT.

This clonotype was seen many times. The chain links TRBV7-9 to TRBJ1-2; possibly TRBD1 for D (6 bases). CDR3 size: 15 residues. Trimming removed 5 bases at V and 7 bases at J, with 20 bases between. Germline loops: CDR1 SEHNR, CDR2 FQNEAQ (reference sequence). The CDR3 DNA reads as TGTGCCAGCAGCCCACTCCCGACAGGTGTGTTTGGCTACACCTTC. Its translation: CASSPLPTGVFGYTF.

This clonotype was seen a handful of times. This chain connects TRBV6-2 or TRBV6-3 to TRBJ1-6, with 7 positions matching TRBD1. CDR3 length: 13 amino acids. CDR1 and CDR2 (germline): MNHEY, SVGEGT. V lost 6 bases and J lost 9; bases outside the gene matches: 5. The CDR3 here is CASSDRVGSPLHF. CDR3 nucleotide sequence: TGTGCCAGCAGCGACAGGGTGGGTTCACCCCTCCACTTT.

As regards this clonotype: One base away lies a much larger clone, so this may be a sequencing read error. The V and J genes are TRBV28 and TRBJ1-1; D is possibly TRBD1 (6 bases). The CDR3 totals 13 residues. The V gene's germline CDR1 is MDHEN and CDR2 SYDVKM. Trimming took 5 bases from V and 4 from J, leaving 11 bases between them. The CDR3 is CASSRDKFTEAFF. For the CDR3, the DNA is TGTGCCAGCAGTCGGGACAAATTCACTGAAGCTTTCTTT.

About this clonotype: A much larger clone differs by one base, so this may be a read error. CDR3: CASSLRHANRPQHF. The CDR3, as DNA: TGTGCCAGCAGTTTAAGGCACGCCAATCGGCCCCAGCATTTT. The chain is built from TRBV27 and TRBJ1-5, with unresolved D. This CDR3 is built from 14 residues. Germline values: CDR1 MNHEY, CDR2 SMNVEV (reference sequence).

This clonotype was counted ten times or more. V gene TRBV7-6 combines with J gene TRBJ2-3, with D unresolved. CDR1 and CDR2 (germline): SGHVS, FNYEAQ. The V end lost 5 bases, the J end lost 7 bases, and 13 bases lay between the germline ends. The CDR3 runs 13 residues. In DNA form, the CDR3 reads TGTGCCAGCAGCCCCGGGTATCAAAATACGCAGTATTTT. This sequence encodes CASSPGYQNTQYF. The full variable domain, completed using reference TRBV7-6 and TRBJ2-3, is GAGVSQSPRYKVTKRGQDVALRCDPISGHVSLYWYRQALGQGPEFLTYFNYEAQQDKSGLPNDRFSAERPEGSISTLTIQRTEQRDSAMYRCASSPGYQNTQYFGPGTRLTVL.

This clonotype was observed at least ten times. The rearrangement joins TRBV19 to TRBJ2-1; 10 positions match TRBD2. J was trimmed by 6 bases and V by 6 bases; bases with no gene match: 5. The CDR3 covers 14 residues. Germline assignment: CDR1 LNHDA and CDR2 SQIVND (reference sequence). The DNA of the CDR3 is TGTGCCAGTAGCAGACTAGCGGGCACCAATGAGCAGTTCTTC. It is translated as CASSRLAGTNEQFF.

CDR3 loop: CASRDTNEKLFF. CDR3 in DNA: TGTGCCAGCAGGGACACAAATGAAAAACTGTTTTTT. This sequence joins TRBV28 and TRBJ1-4; a weak D match, TRBD1 (5 bases). Between the trimmed V and J ends, which lost 6 bases and 5 bases, there was a span of 7 bases. The CDR3 is made up of 12 amino acids. Germline CDR1 MDHEN, CDR2 SYDVKM.

This clonotype was observed many times. The chain couples TRBV7-2 to TRBJ2-7, with TRBD2 matching over 12 bases. Per the germline V gene, CDR1 is SGHTA and CDR2 is FQGNSA. CDR3 length: 17 residues. V trimming: 1 base; J trimming: 4 bases; junction bases outside the gene matches: 8. CDR3: CASSLELAGGIVYEQYF. In nucleotides, the CDR3 is TGTGCCAGCAGCTTAGAACTAGCGGGAGGAATTGTTTACGAGCAGTACTTC.

This clonotype has ten or more counts. V and J are TRBV11-3 and TRBJ2-7; D possibly matches TRBD1 or TRBD2 (5 bases each). Germline V gene data show CDR1 as SGHNT and CDR2 as YENEEA. The length of the CDR3 is 18 residues. The V and J ends lost 5 bases and 1 base respectively, with 24 bases between them. Written as DNA, the CDR3 is TGTGCCAGCAGCCCCCCCCTCTGGGGGACCCCCAATTCCTACGAGCAGTACTTC. This encodes CASSPPLWGTPNSYEQYF.

This clonotype was counted a few times. The chain links TRBV6-2 or TRBV6-3 to TRBJ1-3, with D perhaps matching TRBD1 (6 bases). Germline CDR1 MNHEY, CDR2 SVGEGT. V was pared by 5 bases and J by 0 bases, with 14 bases between. The CDR3 has 16 residues. Here the CDR3 DNA reads TGTGCCAGCAGTGAATGGGGGGACACCTCTGGAAACACCATATATTTT. Translating gives CASSEWGDTSGNTIYF.

This clonotype was detected many times. V gene TRBV5-1 combines with J gene TRBJ2-4; weak D call: TRBD2 (5 bases). Germline V gene data show CDR1 as SGHRS and CDR2 as YFSETQ. Trimming left V 0 bases short and J 5 bases short, with 9 bases between. The CDR3 is 14 amino acids. The CDR3 DNA follows: TGCGCCAGCAGCTTGGATGACTACCAAAACATTCAGTACTTC. It specifies CASSLDDYQNIQYF.

This clonotype was observed many times. This chain links TRBV19 with TRBJ2-6, with no clear D. CDR3 size: 13 residues. CDR1 is LNHDA and CDR2 is SQIVND in the germline V gene (reference sequence). V was clipped by 8 bases and J by 0 bases, with 5 bases between them. The CDR3 sequence is CASGYSGANVLTF. Written as DNA, the CDR3 is TGTGCCAGTGGGTACTCTGGGGCCAACGTCCTGACTTTC.

This clonotype was seen repeatedly, ten times or more. This chain uses TRBV6-1 with TRBJ2-4, with 11 bases that match TRBD2. The germline V gene has CDR1 MNHNS and CDR2 SASEGT. Trimming took 5 bases from V and 10 from J; bases not matched to a gene: 10. This CDR3 comprises 15 residues. The CDR3 DNA follows: TGTGCCAGCAGTCAACAACTAGCGGGAGAGTGGATTCAGTACTTC. Its protein is CASSQQLAGEWIQYF.